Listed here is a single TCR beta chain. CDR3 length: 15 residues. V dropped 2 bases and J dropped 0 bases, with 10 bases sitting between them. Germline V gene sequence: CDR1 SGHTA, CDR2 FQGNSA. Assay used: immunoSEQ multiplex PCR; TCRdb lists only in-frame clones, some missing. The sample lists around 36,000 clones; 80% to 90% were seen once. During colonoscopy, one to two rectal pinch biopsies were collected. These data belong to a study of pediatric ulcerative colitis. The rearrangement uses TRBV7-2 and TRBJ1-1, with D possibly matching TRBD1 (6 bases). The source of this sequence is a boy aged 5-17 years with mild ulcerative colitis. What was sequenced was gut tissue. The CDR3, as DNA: TGTGCCAGCAGCTTAATCGGGACACTGAACACTGAAGCTTTCTTT. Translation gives CASSLIGTLNTEAFF.